This is a list of T cell receptor beta chains from one sample in a study of cytomegalovirus exposure and HLA in healthy donors. Profiled with immunoSEQ multiplex PCR; TCRdb holds only in-frame clones, not every one. The top ten clones hold approximately 6.5% of a sample with about 200,000 clones, around 86% of them seen once. Sequencing was carried out using PBMCs. The receptors shown here come from a woman in her forties or fifties in good health and CMV-seropositive. CDR3s include the opening cysteine and the closing phenylalanine or tryptophan. A D gene is named only where the DNA matches it firmly. The size entry is marked missing in some rows and otherwise reads once, few, many or a size class.

length: 16; D: -; size: -; J: TRBJ2-4; V: TRBV28; DNA: TGTGCCAGCAGGCCCTGGGACTCCGAGGGGGGGAACAGTCAGTACTTC; CDR3: CASRPWDSEGGNSQYF
length: 14; D: TRBD2; size: once; J: TRBJ2-7; V: TRBV19; DNA: TGTGCCAGTAGCCTAGCGGGAGGGCCGTACGAGCAGTACTTC; CDR3: CASSLAGGPYEQYF
length: 15; D: -; size: -; J: TRBJ1-2; V: TRBV2; DNA: TGTGCCAGCAGTGTAAGTCAGCGAGTCCACTATGGCTACACCTTC; CDR3: CASSVSQRVHYGYTF
length: 14; D: TRBD1; size: few; J: TRBJ1-1; V: TRBV2; DNA: TGTGCCAGCAGTGCCGGACAGGGGCACACTGAAGCTTTCTTT; CDR3: CASSAGQGHTEAFF
length: 13; D: -; size: -; J: TRBJ1-2; V: TRBV19; DNA: TGTGCCAGTAACCACAGGGCTAACTATGGCTACACCTTC; CDR3: CASNHRANYGYTF
length: 14; D: -; size: -; J: TRBJ1-2; V: TRBV2; DNA: TGTGCCAGCAGAGTACAGAAAGATAACTATGGCTACACCTTC; CDR3: CASRVQKDNYGYTF
length: 17; D: TRBD1; size: -; J: TRBJ1-1; V: TRBV5-4; DNA: TGTGCCAGCACAGACCCGGGACAGGGGGGGTTGCACACTGAAGCTTTCTTT; CDR3: CASTDPGQGGLHTEAFF
length: 13; D: -; size: -; J: TRBJ2-1; V: TRBV7-9; DNA: TGTGCCAGCAGCTGGACTCAGACGGGTGAGCAGTTCTTC; CDR3: CASSWTQTGEQFF
length: 10; D: -; size: -; J: TRBJ1-1; V: TRBV2; DNA: TGTGCCAGCAGTGTCCAGTCAGCTTTCTTT; CDR3: CASSVQSAFF
length: 11; D: TRBD2; size: -; J: TRBJ2-7; V: TRBV10-3; DNA: TGTGCGAGCGGGAGCTCCTACGAGCAGTACTTC; CDR3: CASGSSYEQYF
length: 12; D: -; size: once; J: TRBJ1-6; V: TRBV19; DNA: TGTGCCAGTACCCACAGTAATTCACCCCTCCACTTT; CDR3: CASTHSNSPLHF
length: 12; D: -; size: -; J: TRBJ2-1; V: TRBV2; DNA: TGTGCCAGCAGTGGAGCCGGGTATGAGCAGTTCTTC; CDR3: CASSGAGYEQFF
length: 11; D: -; size: -; J: TRBJ2-1; V: TRBV5-8; DNA: TGTGCCAGCAGCTTTGCTAGTATTCCGTTCTTC; CDR3: CASSFASIPFF
length: 14; D: TRBD2; size: -; J: TRBJ2-1; V: TRBV19; DNA: TGTGCCAGTAGTATTGGCGGGGGGGGCAATGAGCAGTTCTTC; CDR3: CASSIGGGGNEQFF
length: 15; D: TRBD2; size: -; J: TRBJ2-1; V: TRBV28; DNA: TGTGCCAGCCGTCTAGCGGGAAGCTCCTACAATGAGCAGTTCTTC; CDR3: CASRLAGSSYNEQFF
length: 17; D: TRBD2; size: -; J: TRBJ2-1; V: TRBV4-1; DNA: TGCGCCAGCAGCCAAGATTTTGGGACTACCGGGGCGAATGAGCAGTTCTTC; CDR3: CASSQDFGTTGANEQFF
length: 12; D: -; size: -; J: TRBJ1-2; V: TRBV28; DNA: TGTGCCAGCAGTCCTAGGACAGTTGGCTACACCTTC; CDR3: CASSPRTVGYTF
length: 15; D: -; size: -; J: TRBJ2-3; V: TRBV7-9; DNA: TGTGCCAGCAGCCCTGGACTTCTTAGCACAGATACGCAGTATTTT; CDR3: CASSPGLLSTDTQYF
length: 16; D: TRBD2; size: -; J: TRBJ2-3; V: TRBV27; DNA: TGTGCCAGCAGTTTATTTGGTGCTAGCGGGGCGGATACGCAGTATTTT; CDR3: CASSLFGASGADTQYF
length: 16; D: TRBD2; size: -; J: TRBJ2-7; V: TRBV9; DNA: TGTGCCAGCAGCGTGGATAGCGGGGGAAATCCCTACGAGCAGTACTTC; CDR3: CASSVDSGGNPYEQYF
length: 16; D: TRBD2; size: -; J: TRBJ2-3; V: TRBV4-2; DNA: TGTGCCAGCAGCCAACCAATAGCGGGAGGCACAGATACGCAGTATTTT; CDR3: CASSQPIAGGTDTQYF
length: 17; D: TRBD1; size: few; J: TRBJ1-2; V: TRBV27; DNA: TGTGCCAGCAGTTTATCGGGGACAGGGGCCCCTAACTATGGCTACACCTTC; CDR3: CASSLSGTGAPNYGYTF
length: 14; D: -; size: -; J: TRBJ2-3; V: TRBV21-1; DNA: TGTGCCAGCCTCCGGACTAGCGTGGCAGATACGCAGTATTTT; CDR3: CASLRTSVADTQYF
length: 16; D: TRBD2; size: -; J: TRBJ2-1; V: TRBV27; DNA: TGTGCCAGCAGTTTATCTGCTAGCGGGAGATCGGCTGAGCAGTTCTTC; CDR3: CASSLSASGRSAEQFF
length: 15; D: -; size: -; J: TRBJ1-1; V: TRBV9; DNA: TGTGCCAGCAGCATACACAGGGACACGATCGCTGAAGCTTTCTTT; CDR3: CASSIHRDTIAEAFF
length: 15; D: TRBD1; size: -; J: TRBJ2-4; V: TRBV27; DNA: TGTGCCAGCAGTTTATCCAAGGGACAGAAAAACAGTCAGTACTTC; CDR3: CASSLSKGQKNSQYF
length: 14; D: -; size: -; J: TRBJ2-7; V: TRBV5-4; DNA: TGTGCCAGCACCGTACAGGGACCATCCTACGAGCAGTACTTC; CDR3: CASTVQGPSYEQYF
length: 15; D: -; size: -; J: TRBJ2-1; V: TRBV5-4; DNA: TGTGCCAGCAGCTTGACAAGCGGAACCTACAATGAGCAGTTCTTC; CDR3: CASSLTSGTYNEQFF
length: 16; D: TRBD2; size: -; J: TRBJ2-5; V: TRBV28; DNA: TGTGCCAGCAGTTTGGGGGGACTAGCGGGACAAGAGACCCAGTACTTC; CDR3: CASSLGGLAGQETQYF
length: 15; D: -; size: -; J: TRBJ1-2; V: TRBV5-4; DNA: TGTGCCAGCAGCTCCGTGGAGTCGGCTAACTATGGCTACACCTTC; CDR3: CASSSVESANYGYTF
length: 13; D: -; size: few; J: TRBJ2-7; V: TRBV5-1; DNA: TGCGCCAGCAGCTTCATATCAGGTGGGGAGCAGTACTTC; CDR3: CASSFISGGEQYF
length: 16; D: TRBD2; size: -; J: TRBJ2-1; V: TRBV5-1; DNA: TGCGCCAGCAGCTTGGGAGGACTAGCGGGAGCAAGGGAGCAGTTCTTC; CDR3: CASSLGGLAGAREQFF
length: 14; D: TRBD1; size: -; J: TRBJ2-4; V: TRBV7-8; DNA: TGTGCCAGCAGCTTAGGCTGGAGACAGGGGAGTCAGTACTTC; CDR3: CASSLGWRQGSQYF
length: 13; D: -; size: -; J: TRBJ2-2; V: TRBV7-9; DNA: TGTGCCAGCAGCTTACAGGACACCGGGGAGCTGTTTTTT; CDR3: CASSLQDTGELFF
length: 13; D: -; size: -; J: TRBJ2-3; V: TRBV5-1; DNA: TGCGCCAGCAGCTGGCAGGGCACAGATACGCAGTATTTT; CDR3: CASSWQGTDTQYF
length: 16; D: -; size: -; J: TRBJ2-7; V: TRBV28; DNA: TGTGCCAGCAGAGGACAAGCGGGCTATAGCTCCTACGAGCAGTACTTC; CDR3: CASRGQAGYSSYEQYF
length: 11; D: -; size: -; J: TRBJ2-7; V: TRBV10-1; DNA: TGCGCCAGCAGTGACAGGGGAGCTACGTATTTC; CDR3: CASSDRGATYF
length: 15; D: TRBD2; size: -; J: TRBJ2-7; V: TRBV7-2; DNA: TGTGCCAGCAGCTTAGGGTTAGCGGGGGGGTACGAGCAGTACTTC; CDR3: CASSLGLAGGYEQYF
length: 16; D: TRBD2; size: -; J: TRBJ2-5; V: TRBV7-2; DNA: TGTGCCAGCAGCTTACATCAAGCGGGGGTTTCCGAGACCCAGTACTTC; CDR3: CASSLHQAGVSETQYF
length: 18; D: TRBD2; size: -; J: TRBJ2-5; V: TRBV19; DNA: TGTGCCAGTAGTAGGGGACTAGCGGGAGGGCCGATCGGAGAGACCCAGTACTTC; CDR3: CASSRGLAGGPIGETQYF
length: 14; D: -; size: -; J: TRBJ2-3; V: TRBV27; DNA: TGTGCCAGCCGGAGGGGGGGATACACAGATACGCAGTATTTT; CDR3: CASRRGGYTDTQYF
length: 18; D: TRBD1; size: -; J: TRBJ2-2; V: TRBV14; DNA: TGTGCCAGCAGCCAAGCCGTGCCGGGACAGGGCGGCACCGGGGAGCTGTTTTTT; CDR3: CASSQAVPGQGGTGELFF
length: 12; D: -; size: -; J: TRBJ2-5; V: TRBV28; DNA: TGTGCCAGCAGTTTAGCTGCGGAGACCCAGTACTTC; CDR3: CASSLAAETQYF
length: 14; D: TRBD1; size: -; J: TRBJ2-7; V: TRBV7-8; DNA: TGTGCCAGCAGCTTGACAGGGAAGTTGTCCGAGCAGTACTTC; CDR3: CASSLTGKLSEQYF
length: 15; D: -; size: -; J: TRBJ1-6; V: TRBV11-2; DNA: TGTGCCAGCAAGAGCAGGGGATACTATAATTCACCCCTCCACTTT; CDR3: CASKSRGYYNSPLHF
length: 16; D: -; size: few; J: TRBJ2-5; V: TRBV6-6; DNA: TGTGCCAGCAGTTACTCCACTGAGGGAGTAAAAAAGACCCAGTACTTC; CDR3: CASSYSTEGVKKTQYF
length: 14; D: -; size: -; J: TRBJ2-1; V: TRBV6-6; DNA: TGTGCCAGCAGTTCCCCAACCCGGAGTGGTGAGCAGTTCTTC; CDR3: CASSSPTRSGEQFF
length: 14; D: -; size: -; J: TRBJ2-2; V: TRBV2; DNA: TGTGCCAGCAGTGGATTGACCCGGGCCGGGGAGCTGTTTTTT; CDR3: CASSGLTRAGELFF
length: 14; D: TRBD1; size: -; J: TRBJ1-1; V: TRBV11-2; DNA: TGTGCCAGCAGCACCCGGACAGGGAAGGCTGAAGCTTTCTTT; CDR3: CASSTRTGKAEAFF
length: 13; D: -; size: -; J: TRBJ2-2; V: TRBV11-2; DNA: TGTGCCAGCAGCCTTTCGTTGACCGGGGAGCTGTTTTTT; CDR3: CASSLSLTGELFF
length: 15; D: TRBD2; size: -; J: TRBJ2-3; V: TRBV7-2; DNA: TGTGCCAGCAGCTTTAGCGGGGGGGTCACAGATACGCAGTATTTT; CDR3: CASSFSGGVTDTQYF
length: 14; D: -; size: -; J: TRBJ1-5; V: TRBV19; DNA: TGTGCCAGTACCCTGGCCGGGAACTATCAGCCCCAGCATTTT; CDR3: CASTLAGNYQPQHF
length: 14; D: -; size: -; J: TRBJ2-1; V: TRBV18; DNA: TGTGCCACCTCTAACTCCCCAGGGTACAATGAGCAGTTCTTC; CDR3: CATSNSPGYNEQFF
length: 15; D: TRBD2; size: -; J: TRBJ2-2; V: TRBV2; DNA: TGTGCCAGCAGCGGGACTAGCGGGCCCACCGGGGAGCTGTTTTTT; CDR3: CASSGTSGPTGELFF
length: 14; D: -; size: -; J: TRBJ2-6; V: TRBV7-2; DNA: TGTGCCAGCAGCTTATGGAGTGGGGCCAACGTCCTGACTTTC; CDR3: CASSLWSGANVLTF